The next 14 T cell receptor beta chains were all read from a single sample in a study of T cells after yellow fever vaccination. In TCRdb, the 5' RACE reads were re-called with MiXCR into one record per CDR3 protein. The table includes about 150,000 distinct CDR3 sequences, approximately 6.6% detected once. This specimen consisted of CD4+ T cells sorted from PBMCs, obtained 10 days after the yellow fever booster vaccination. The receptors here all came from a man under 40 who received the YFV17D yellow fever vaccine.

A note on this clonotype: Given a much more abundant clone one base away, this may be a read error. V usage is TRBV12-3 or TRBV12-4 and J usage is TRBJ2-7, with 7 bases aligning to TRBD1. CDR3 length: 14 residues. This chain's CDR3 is CASTQGVGRYEQCF. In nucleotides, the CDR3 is TGTGCCAGCACCCAGGGGGTAGGCCGCTACGAGCAGTGCTTC.

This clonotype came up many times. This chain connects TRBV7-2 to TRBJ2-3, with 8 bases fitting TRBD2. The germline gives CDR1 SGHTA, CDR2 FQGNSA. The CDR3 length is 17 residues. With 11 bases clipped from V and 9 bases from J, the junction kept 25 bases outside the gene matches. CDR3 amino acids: CAWGSGTRDVGAGTQYF. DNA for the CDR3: TGTGCCTGGGGTAGCGGGACCCGTGATGTGGGGGCTGGGACGCAGTATTTT.

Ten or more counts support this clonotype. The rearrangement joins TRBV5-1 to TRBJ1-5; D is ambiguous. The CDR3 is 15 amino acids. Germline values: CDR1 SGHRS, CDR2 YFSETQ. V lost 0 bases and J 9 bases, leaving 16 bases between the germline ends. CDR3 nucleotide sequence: TGCGCCAGCAGCTTGGGATCCGGGCCAGAGCTGCCCCAGCATTTT. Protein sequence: CASSLGSGPELPQHF.

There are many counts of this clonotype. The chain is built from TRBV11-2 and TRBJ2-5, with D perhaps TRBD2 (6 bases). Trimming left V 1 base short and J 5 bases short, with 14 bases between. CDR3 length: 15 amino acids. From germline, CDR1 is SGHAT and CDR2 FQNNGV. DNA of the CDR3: TGTGCCAGCAGCTTAGCGGGAGACCTGGCGGAGACCCAGTACTTC. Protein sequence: CASSLAGDLAETQYF.

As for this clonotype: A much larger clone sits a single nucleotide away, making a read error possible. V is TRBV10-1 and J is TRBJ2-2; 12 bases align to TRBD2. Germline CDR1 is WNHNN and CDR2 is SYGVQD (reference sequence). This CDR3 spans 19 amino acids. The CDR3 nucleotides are TGCGCCAACAGTAGAGATACGGGACTAGCGGGTTTGAACACCGGGGAGCTGTTTTTT. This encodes CANSRDTGLAGLNTGELFF.

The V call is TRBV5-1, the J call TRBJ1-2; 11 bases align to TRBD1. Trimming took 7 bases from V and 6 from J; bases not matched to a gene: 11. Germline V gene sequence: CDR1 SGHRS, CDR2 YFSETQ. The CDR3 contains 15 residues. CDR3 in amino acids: CASDRGTGGSDGYTF. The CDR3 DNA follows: TGCGCCAGCGACAGAGGGACAGGGGGTTCGGATGGCTACACCTTC. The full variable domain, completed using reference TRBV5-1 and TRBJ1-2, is KAGVTQTPRYLIKTRGQQVTLSCSPISGHRSVSWYQQTPGQGLQFLFEYFSETQRNKGNFPGRFSGRQFSNSRSEMNVSTLELGDSALYLCASDRGTGGSDGYTFGSGTRLTVV.

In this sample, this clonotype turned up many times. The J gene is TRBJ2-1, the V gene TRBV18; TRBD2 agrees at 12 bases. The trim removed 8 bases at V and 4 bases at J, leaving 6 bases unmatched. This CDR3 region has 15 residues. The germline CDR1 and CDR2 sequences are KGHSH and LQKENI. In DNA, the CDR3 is TGTGCCAGCACCGATACTAGCGGGGGGTACAATGAGCAGTTCTTC. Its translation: CASTDTSGGYNEQFF.

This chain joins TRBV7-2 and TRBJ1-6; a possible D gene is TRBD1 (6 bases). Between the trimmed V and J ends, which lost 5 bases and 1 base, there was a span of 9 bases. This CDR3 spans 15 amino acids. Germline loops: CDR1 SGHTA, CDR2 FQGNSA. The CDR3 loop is CASSRTASYNSPLHF. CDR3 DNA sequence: TGTGCCAGCAGCCGGACAGCTTCCTATAATTCACCCCTCCACTTT.

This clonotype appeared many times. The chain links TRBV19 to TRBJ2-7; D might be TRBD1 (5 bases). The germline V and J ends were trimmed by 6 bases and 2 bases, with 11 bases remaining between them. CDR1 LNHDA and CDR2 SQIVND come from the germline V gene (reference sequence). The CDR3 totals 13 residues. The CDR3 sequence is CASSSRVAYEQYF. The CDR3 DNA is TGTGCCAGTAGCTCCAGGGTAGCCTACGAGCAGTACTTC.

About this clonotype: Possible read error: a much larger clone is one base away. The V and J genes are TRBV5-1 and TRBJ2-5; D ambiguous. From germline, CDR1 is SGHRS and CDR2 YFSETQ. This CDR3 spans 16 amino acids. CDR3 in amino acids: CVSSLEYRGRQETQYF. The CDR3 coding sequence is TGCGTCAGCAGCTTGGAATATCGAGGACGGCAAGAGACCCAGTACTTC.

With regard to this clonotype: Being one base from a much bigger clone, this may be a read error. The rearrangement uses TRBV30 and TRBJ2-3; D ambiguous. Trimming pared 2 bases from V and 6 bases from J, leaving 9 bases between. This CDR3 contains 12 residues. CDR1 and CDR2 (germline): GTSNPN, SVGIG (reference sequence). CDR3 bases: TGTGCCTGGAGTCGTACTGGGGATACGCAGTATTTT. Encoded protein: CAWSRTGDTQYF.

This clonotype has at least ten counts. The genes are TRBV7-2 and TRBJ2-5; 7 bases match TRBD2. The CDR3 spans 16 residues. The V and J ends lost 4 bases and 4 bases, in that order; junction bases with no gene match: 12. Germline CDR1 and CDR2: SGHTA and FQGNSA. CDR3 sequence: CASSSGGMLAIETQYF. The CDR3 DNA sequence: TGTGCCAGCAGCTCCGGGGGGATGTTGGCTATAGAGACCCAGTACTTC. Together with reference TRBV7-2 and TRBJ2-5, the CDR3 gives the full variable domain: GAGVSQSPSNKVTEKGKDVELRCDPISGHTALYWYRQSLGQGLEFLIYFQGNSAPDKSGLPSDRFSAERTGGSVSTLTIQRTQQEDSAVYLCASSSGGMLAIETQYFGPGTRLLVL.

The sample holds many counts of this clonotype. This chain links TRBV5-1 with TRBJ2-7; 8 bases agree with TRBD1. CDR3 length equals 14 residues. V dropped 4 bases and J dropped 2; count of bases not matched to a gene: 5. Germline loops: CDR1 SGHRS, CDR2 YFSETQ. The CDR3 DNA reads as TGCGCCAGCAGCCACGGACAGGGCGCCTACGAGCAGTACTTC. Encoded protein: CASSHGQGAYEQYF.

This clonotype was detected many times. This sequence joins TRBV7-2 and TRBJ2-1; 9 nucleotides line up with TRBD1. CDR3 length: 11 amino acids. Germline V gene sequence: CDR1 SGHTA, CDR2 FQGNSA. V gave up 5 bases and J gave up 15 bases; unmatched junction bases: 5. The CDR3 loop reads CASSPDRGWFF. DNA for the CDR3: TGTGCCAGCAGCCCGGACAGGGGTTGGTTCTTC.